The 29 T cell receptor beta chains reported below all come from one sample, sequenced in a study of CD8+CD57+ T cells in acquired aplastic anemia. Template material for TCR beta VDJ and CDR3 profiling consisted of genomic DNA. TCRdb ran MiXCR on the reads and lists one entry per CDR3 protein. This sample has around 230,000 distinct CDR3 sequences, with around 63% found just once. The sample consisted of sorted CD4+, CD8+, or CD8+CD57+ T cells (not recorded which) from PBMCs. Receptors originate from a human donor in good health.

This clonotype came up once. The V call is TRBV7-3, the J call TRBJ2-1; possible D gene TRBD2, 6 bases. This CDR3 contains 17 residues. Germline V gene data show CDR1 as SGHTA and CDR2 as FQGTGA. V was cut by 2 bases and J by 10 bases, with 24 bases left in between. The CDR3 DNA reads TGTGCCAGCAGCTTAGAGGGCGGGACGGCCGGCGTCGGGGAGCAGTTCTTC. This gives the protein CASSLEGGTAGVGEQFF.

Details on this clonotype: The junction shows a germline mismatch at one end, possibly a read error. The genes are TRBV10-1 and TRBJ2-5; the D call may be TRBD1 or TRBD2 (5 bases each). The germline V gene encodes CDR1 WNHNN and CDR2 SYGVQD (reference sequence). The CDR3 is 15 residues long. CDR3 protein: CASCEHQHGDETQYF. The CDR3 DNA is TGCGCCAGCTGTGAGCATCAACACGGGGACGAGACCCAGTACTTC.

This clonotype was seen repeatedly, ten times or more. The chain combines TRBV29-1 with TRBJ2-2; D ambiguous. Per the germline V gene, CDR1 is SQVTM and CDR2 is ANQGSEA. V lost 8 bases to trimming and J lost 0 bases, with 16 bases between them. The CDR3 runs to 15 residues. CDR3 in DNA: TGCAGCTACCAAGTAGGGCCTACGAACACCGGGGAGCTGTTTTTT. It translates to CSYQVGPTNTGELFF.

This rearrangement joins TRBV2 to TRBJ1-1; the match to TRBD1 covers 8 bases. CDR1 and CDR2 from the germline V gene are SNHLY and FYNNEI. The junction had 14 bases not matched to a gene; V was cut back by 6 bases and J by 5 bases. The CDR3 is 16 residues long. CDR3 in DNA: TGTGCCAGCAGGCACACTCCGACAGGGGTGAGAACTGAAGCTTTCTTT. Amino acid sequence: CASRHTPTGVRTEAFF.

The V call is TRBV9, the J call TRBJ2-7; 7 bases line up with TRBD1. The CDR3 has 14 residues. The germline V gene has CDR1 SGDLS and CDR2 YYNGEE. V lost 8 bases and J lost 8; bases outside the gene matches: 16. CDR3 nucleotide sequence: TGTGCCAGTACTGAACCAGGACAGGACAATCAGCAGTACTTC. Translation gives CASTEPGQDNQQYF.

The V gene is TRBV9, the J gene TRBJ2-3, with 13 bases fitting TRBD2. Trimming cost V 1 base and J 4 bases; bases outside gene matches: 15. Germline V gene lookup returns CDR1 SGDLS and CDR2 YYNGEE. The CDR3 is made up of 20 amino acids. The CDR3 sequence: CASSVSRTSGSLTEADTQYF. The CDR3 DNA sequence: TGTGCCAGCAGCGTAAGTCGGACTAGCGGGAGCCTAACTGAGGCAGATACGCAGTATTTT.

Comment on this clonotype: No conserved phenylalanine or tryptophan ends this CDR3, so it is likely a read error. The gene calls are TRBV7-2 and TRBJ2-7, with D possibly matching TRBD2 (6 bases). V shed 3 bases and J shed 0 bases, with 12 bases lying between them. The CDR3 contains 15 residues. CDR1 and CDR2 (germline): SGHTA, FQGNSA. In DNA, the CDR3 is TGTGCCAGCAGCTTCTGGCGGGGAACCTCCTACGAGCAGTACATC. Translating it yields CASSFWRGTSYEQYI.

The V and J genes are TRBV29-1 and TRBJ2-7; D gene unclear. CDR1 SQVTM and CDR2 ANQGSEA come from the germline V gene. The CDR3 runs 14 residues. Trimming removed 6 bases from V and 2 bases from J, with 17 bases in between. CDR3: CSVIAGDATYEQYF. As DNA, the CDR3 is TGCAGCGTCATTGCCGGCGACGCAACCTACGAGCAGTACTTC.

The chain links TRBV4-1 to TRBJ2-3, with no clear D. Germline assignment: CDR1 MGHRA and CDR2 YSYEKL. The CDR3 is made up of 15 amino acids. V lost 1 base and J 2 bases, leaving 10 bases between the germline ends. The chain's CDR3 is CASSQVGSPTDTQYF. The DNA of the CDR3 is TGCGCCAGCAGCCAAGTCGGCAGCCCCACAGATACGCAGTATTTT.

The rearrangement uses TRBV5-1 and TRBJ2-3; TRBD2 aligns across 9 bases. Germline values: CDR1 SGHRS, CDR2 YFSETQ. The V segment lost 7 bases and the J segment 5 bases; nucleotides outside the gene matches: 5. The CDR3 runs to 13 residues. DNA of the CDR3: TGCGCCAGCGGAAAAGCGGGAGGAGATACGCAGTATTTT. It encodes CASGKAGGDTQYF.

This clonotype is a singleton in its sample. The chain uses TRBV6-5 and TRBJ2-7, with D possibly TRBD2 on 5 matching bases. The germline CDR1 and CDR2 sequences are MNHEY and SVGAGI. The CDR3 totals 13 residues. Trimming cost V 6 bases and J 7 bases, with 16 bases left between them. The CDR3 reads CASSGVQHNEQYF. DNA for the CDR3: TGTGCCAGCAGCGGGGTACAACACAATGAGCAGTACTTC.

Points on this clonotype: No conserved phenylalanine or tryptophan is present at the end of the CDR3, so a read error is the likely explanation. The DNA is left out, because the CDR3 cannot be placed on it with certainty; the CDR3 is given as TCRdb lists it. The chain uses TRBV15 and TRBJ2-7. Germline V lookup: CDR1 LNHNV, CDR2 YYDKDF (reference sequence). The CDR3 spans 13 amino acids, including both terminal residues. Here the CDR3 reads CATSRARTYEQCL.

V is TRBV15 and J is TRBJ2-1; no reliable D call. Between the trimmed V and J ends, which lost 5 bases and 9 bases, there was a span of 11 bases. Germline V gives CDR1 LNHNV, CDR2 YYDKDF (reference sequence). CDR3 length equals 12 residues. This CDR3 reads CATSPVKGEQFF. The CDR3 nucleotides are TGTGCCACCAGCCCCGTTAAGGGTGAGCAGTTCTTC.

This clonotype showed up many times. The chain combines TRBV6-2 or TRBV6-3 with TRBJ2-1, with 7 bases that match TRBD1. The CDR3 sequence is 14 residues long. With 6 bases clipped from V and 3 bases from J, the junction kept 5 bases outside the gene matches. Germline CDR1 reads MNHEY; CDR2 reads SVGEGT. In DNA, the CDR3 is TGTGCCAGCAGGCCCCGGGACAGCTACAATGAGCAGTTCTTC. This encodes CASRPRDSYNEQFF.

At least ten counts were recorded for this clonotype. The chain couples TRBV2 to TRBJ1-6; 7 bases agree with TRBD1. Trimming removed 10 bases from V and 14 bases from J; junction bases left unmatched: 14. The germline V gene encodes CDR1 SNHLY and CDR2 FYNNEI. The CDR3 length is 13 residues. In nucleotides, the CDR3 is TGTGCCATTTCCGGGACAGACAATTCTGCCCTCCACTTT. It encodes CAISGTDNSALHF. Drawing the rest from reference TRBV2 and TRBJ1-6, the complete variable domain is EPEVTQTPSHQVTQMGQEVILRCVPISNHLYFYWYRQILGQKVEFLVSFYNNEISEKSEIFDDQFSVERPDGSNFTLKIRSTKLEDSAMYFCAISGTDNSALHFGNGTRLTVT.

The table lists this clonotype with a few counts. The rearrangement joins TRBV2 to TRBJ2-7, with 12 bases matching TRBD2. The CDR3 is 14 amino acids. Germline trimming cut 7 bases from V and 3 bases from J; bases unmatched to any gene: 4. Germline values: CDR1 SNHLY, CDR2 FYNNEI. For the CDR3, the DNA is TGTGCCAGCACCGTACTAGCGGGAGGCTACGAGCAGTACTTC. Protein: CASTVLAGGYEQYF. The full variable domain, its missing parts supplied by reference TRBV2 and TRBJ2-7, is EPEVTQTPSHQVTQMGQEVILRCVPISNHLYFYWYRQILGQKVEFLVSFYNNEISEKSEIFDDQFSVERPDGSNFTLKIRSTKLEDSAMYFCASTVLAGGYEQYFGPGTRLTVT.

The chain is built from TRBV29-1 and TRBJ2-7; 9 positions agree with TRBD1. Germline CDR1 and CDR2: SQVTM and ANQGSEA. V trimming: 7 bases; J trimming: 3 bases; junction bases outside the gene matches: 16. This CDR3 contains 16 residues. The CDR3 coding sequence is TGCAGCGCCCAAGTGGGACAGGGAGGATCCGGCTACGAGCAGTACTTC. Translating it yields CSAQVGQGGSGYEQYF.

The rearrangement uses TRBV2 and TRBJ2-3, with no clear D. Trimming removed 7 bases at V and 0 bases at J, with 11 bases between. Germline V gene data show CDR1 as SNHLY and CDR2 as FYNNEI. There are 14 residues in the CDR3. The CDR3 region has the DNA TGTGCCAGCACCCCGGCCAGAAGCACAGATACGCAGTATTTT. Its translation is CASTPARSTDTQYF.

The chain links TRBV20-1 to TRBJ2-7; no definite D call. Germline V lookup: CDR1 DFQATT, CDR2 SNEGSKA (reference sequence). Between the trimmed V and J ends, which lost 8 bases and 5 bases, there was a span of 16 bases. CDR3 length equals 12 residues. DNA of the CDR3: TGCAGTTACTCGAATGGACGGCACGAGCAGTACTTC. Amino acid sequence: CSYSNGRHEQYF.

The rearrangement joins TRBV6-6 to TRBJ1-1; no firm D call. CDR3 length: 15 residues. Trimming cost V 0 bases and J 4 bases, with 12 bases left between them. Per the germline V gene, CDR1 is MNHNY and CDR2 is SVGAGI (reference sequence). This CDR3 is CASSYSSGLATEAFF. The CDR3 DNA reads TGTGCCAGCAGTTACTCGTCCGGGTTGGCCACTGAAGCTTTCTTT.

CDR3 nucleotide sequence: TGTGCCAGCAGAACTAGCGGGTCTTTCCTCTACGAGCAGTACTTC. This encodes CASRTSGSFLYEQYF. The V and J genes are TRBV19 and TRBJ2-7, with 9 bases lining up with TRBD2. Per germline, CDR1 LNHDA and CDR2 SQIVND (reference sequence). V was clipped by 9 bases and J by 3 bases; unmatched bases: 12. The CDR3 totals 15 residues.

The V and J genes are TRBV6-1 and TRBJ1-5, with a weak D call TRBD1 (5 bases). V was shortened by 0 bases and J by 8 bases, with 17 bases between the two germline ends. CDR3 length equals 16 residues. Germline CDR1 MNHNS, CDR2 SASEGT. The CDR3 here is CASSEADGTTKKPQHF. In nucleotides, the CDR3 is TGTGCCAGCAGTGAAGCGGACGGGACTACAAAGAAGCCCCAGCATTTT.

The V and J genes are TRBV5-4 and TRBJ2-7; 7 bases are shared with TRBD1. Looked up from germline, CDR1 is SGHNT and CDR2 is YYREEE (reference sequence). With 0 bases clipped from V and 0 bases from J, the junction kept 3 bases outside the gene matches. This CDR3 is 15 amino acids long. Here the CDR3 DNA reads TGTGCCAGCAGCTTGGGGGGACAGTCCTCCTACGAGCAGTACTTC. This translates into CASSLGGQSSYEQYF.

This chain links TRBV7-2 with TRBJ2-3; unclear D gene. This CDR3 spans 15 amino acids. Germline CDR1 and CDR2: SGHTA and FQGNSA. V was pared by 1 base and J by 4 bases, with 12 bases between. This CDR3 reads CASSLDWLGSDTQYF. DNA of the CDR3: TGTGCCAGCAGCTTAGATTGGCTAGGCTCAGATACGCAGTATTTT.

V and J are TRBV29-1 and TRBJ1-2; D not certain. CDR3 length: 12 residues. CDR1 is SQVTM, CDR2 ANQGSEA, per germline. The V and J ends lost 7 bases and 4 bases respectively, with 13 bases between them. CDR3 sequence reads: CSAEPGGYGYTF. DNA for the CDR3: TGCAGCGCCGAACCCGGCGGCTATGGCTACACCTTC.

In its sample, this clonotype was seen many times. CDR3 sequence: CASSGGPHPKNIQYF. The CDR3 DNA follows: TGTGCCAGCAGCGGGGGCCCACACCCGAAAAACATTCAGTACTTC. The V and J genes are TRBV7-9 and TRBJ2-4; D is possibly TRBD1 (6 bases). Germline values: CDR1 SEHNR, CDR2 FQNEAQ (reference sequence). With 5 bases removed from V and 4 bases from J, the gap between germline ends came to 15 bases. The CDR3 runs 15 residues.

CDR3 DNA: TGCGCCAGCACTCTGGTGGGACAGGGGGCGGTTGGCTACACCTTC. Translation gives CASTLVGQGAVGYTF. This chain uses TRBV5-1 with TRBJ1-2; TRBD1 agrees at 12 bases. The trim removed 6 bases at V and 7 bases at J, leaving 10 bases unmatched. The germline V gene encodes CDR1 SGHRS and CDR2 YFSETQ. This CDR3 spans 15 amino acids. Full variable domain (remainder filled in from reference TRBV5-1 and TRBJ1-2): KAGVTQTPRYLIKTRGQQVTLSCSPISGHRSVSWYQQTPGQGLQFLFEYFSETQRNKGNFPGRFSGRQFSNSRSEMNVSTLELGDSALYLCASTLVGQGAVGYTFGSGTRLTVV.

The chain combines TRBV7-2 with TRBJ2-7, with TRBD1 matching over 7 bases. There are 14 residues in the CDR3. Germline CDR1 SGHTA, CDR2 FQGNSA. The V gene end was trimmed by 2 bases and the J gene end by 5 bases; junction bases not matched to a gene: 6. CDR3 sequence reads: CASSLTPRGNEQYF. The CDR3 region has the DNA TGTGCCAGCAGCTTAACCCCCAGGGGGAACGAGCAGTACTTC.

This chain joins TRBV10-3 and TRBJ1-5; tentatively, D is TRBD1 (6 bases). V lost 7 bases to trimming and J lost 9 bases, with 22 bases between them. The germline CDR1 and CDR2 sequences are ENHRY and SYGVKD. This CDR3 is built from 15 residues. The CDR3 loop reads CAIIFQGSWFVPQHF. In DNA form, the CDR3 reads TGTGCCATCATTTTTCAGGGGAGTTGGTTCGTGCCCCAGCATTTT.